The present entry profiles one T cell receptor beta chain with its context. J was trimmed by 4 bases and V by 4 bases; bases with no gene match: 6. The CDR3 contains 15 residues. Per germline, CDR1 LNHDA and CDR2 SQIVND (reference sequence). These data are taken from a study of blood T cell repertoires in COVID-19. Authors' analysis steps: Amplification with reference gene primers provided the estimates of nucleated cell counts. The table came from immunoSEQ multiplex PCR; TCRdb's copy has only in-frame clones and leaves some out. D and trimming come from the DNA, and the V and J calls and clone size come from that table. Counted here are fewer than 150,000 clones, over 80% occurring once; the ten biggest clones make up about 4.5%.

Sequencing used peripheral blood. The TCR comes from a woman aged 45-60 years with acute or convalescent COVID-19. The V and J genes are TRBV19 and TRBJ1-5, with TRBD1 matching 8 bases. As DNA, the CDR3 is TGTGCCAGTAGTACATCAGGGGGCGTGAATCAGCCCCAGCATTTT. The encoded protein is CASSTSGGVNQPQHF. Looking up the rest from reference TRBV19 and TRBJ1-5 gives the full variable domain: DGGITQSPKYLFRKEGQNVTLSCEQNLNHDAMYWYRQDPGQGLRLIYYSQIVNDFQKGDIAEGYSVSREKKESFPLTVTSAQKNPTAFYLCASSTSGGVNQPQHFGDGTRLSIL.